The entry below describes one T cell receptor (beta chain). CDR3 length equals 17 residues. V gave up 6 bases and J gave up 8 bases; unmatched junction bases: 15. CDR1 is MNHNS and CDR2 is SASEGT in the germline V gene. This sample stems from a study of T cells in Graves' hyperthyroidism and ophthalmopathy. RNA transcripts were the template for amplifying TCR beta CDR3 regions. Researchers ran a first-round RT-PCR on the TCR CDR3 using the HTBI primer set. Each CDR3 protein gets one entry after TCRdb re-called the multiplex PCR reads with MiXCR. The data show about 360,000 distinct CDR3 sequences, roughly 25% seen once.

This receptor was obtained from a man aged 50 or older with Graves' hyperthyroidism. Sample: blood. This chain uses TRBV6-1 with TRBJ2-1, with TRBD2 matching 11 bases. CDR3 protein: CASRGDTLAGDRDEQFF. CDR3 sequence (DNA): TGTGCCAGCAGAGGAGATACACTAGCGGGAGATCGGGATGAGCAGTTCTTC.